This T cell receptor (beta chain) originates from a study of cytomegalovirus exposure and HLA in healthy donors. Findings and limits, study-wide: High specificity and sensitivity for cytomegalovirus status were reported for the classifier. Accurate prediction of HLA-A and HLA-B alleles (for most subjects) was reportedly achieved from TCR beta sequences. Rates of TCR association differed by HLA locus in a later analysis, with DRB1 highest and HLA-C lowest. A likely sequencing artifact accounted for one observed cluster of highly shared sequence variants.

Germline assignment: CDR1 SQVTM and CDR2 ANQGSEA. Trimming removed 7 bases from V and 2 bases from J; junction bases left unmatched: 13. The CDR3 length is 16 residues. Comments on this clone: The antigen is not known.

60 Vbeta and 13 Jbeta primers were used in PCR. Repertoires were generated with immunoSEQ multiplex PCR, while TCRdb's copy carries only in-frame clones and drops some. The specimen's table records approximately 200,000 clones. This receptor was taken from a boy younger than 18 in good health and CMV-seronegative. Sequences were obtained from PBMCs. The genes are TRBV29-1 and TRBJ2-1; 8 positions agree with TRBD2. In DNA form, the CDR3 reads TGCAGCGGTTCCGGGGGGGCCGCATCCGCCTACAATGAGCAGTTCTTC. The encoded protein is CSGSGGAASAYNEQFF.